Each of the 21 T cell receptor beta chains below was sequenced from the same sample in a study of T cells in women clearing cervical HPV infection. The repertoire was sequenced with immunoSEQ multiplex PCR; TCRdb's copy has only in-frame clones and lacks some. The table counts around 17,000 clones; more than 5.5% lies in the top ten. Material for sequencing was blood buffy coat. These receptor sequences come from a woman aged 18 to 75 with a cervical HPV16 infection that either progressed to CIN3+ or cleared (not recorded which).

For this clone: The read falls 3 residues short of the CDR3 end, and the missing part is taken from the germline J gene. This chain links TRBV2 with TRBJ2-7; 7 bases fit TRBD2. V was pared by 3 bases and J by 4 bases, with 9 bases of the junction left unmatched. Germline CDR1 reads SNHLY; CDR2 reads FYNNEI. This CDR3 has 15 residues. The sequenced part of the CDR3 DNA is TGTGCCAGCAGTGAGGGCAGGGAGGGCTTATACGAG. Translating gives CASSEGREGLYE. The complete CDR3 reads CASSEGREGLYEQYF.

Turning to this clone: The DNA ends 3 residues before the CDR3 does, and the rest of the CDR3 is filled in from the germline J gene. The genes are TRBV9 and TRBJ2-5; D not certain. The CDR3 runs to 14 residues. Trimming took off 0 bases at V and 4 bases at J, with 10 bases between the two ends. Germline loops: CDR1 SGDLS, CDR2 YYNGEE. This chain's CDR3 is CASSVVASGETQYF. The sequenced part of the CDR3 DNA is TGTGCCAGCAGCGTAGTGGCTAGTGGAGAGACC.

For this clone: The observed sequence ends 3 residues before the CDR3 terminus, with the missing tail filled in from the germline J gene. The chain carries TRBV20-1 and TRBJ1-1; 9 bases agree with TRBD1. Germline CDR1 is DFQATT and CDR2 is SNEGSKA (reference sequence). The CDR3 is 15 residues long. With 1 base clipped from V and 5 bases from J, the junction kept 8 bases outside the gene matches. The sequenced part of the CDR3 DNA is TGCAGTGCTAGAGTACCGGGACAGGGTAGAACTGAA. It translates to CSARVPGQGRTE. The CDR3 reads in full as CSARVPGQGRTEAFF.

About this clone itself: The DNA ends 3 residues before the CDR3 does, and the rest of the CDR3 is filled in from the germline J gene. The chain recombines TRBV5-1 with TRBJ1-6; TRBD1 matches at 9 bases. V gave up 0 bases and J gave up 7 bases; unmatched junction bases: 14. CDR1 is SGHRS, CDR2 YFSETQ, per germline. The length of the CDR3 is 19 residues. The sequenced CDR3 bases are TGCGCCAGCAGCTTGGTACCCCGACAGGGGGTGACAAAGAATTCACCC. Its protein is CASSLVPRQGVTKNSP. The whole CDR3 protein is CASSLVPRQGVTKNSPLHF.

With respect to this clone: The read comes to an end 3 residues before the CDR3 does, leaving the germline J gene to fill in the end. This chain links TRBV6-1 with TRBJ2-7, with no clear D. This CDR3 region has 15 residues. CDR1 is MNHNS and CDR2 is SASEGT in the germline V gene. The V end lost 2 bases, the J end lost 5 bases, and 16 bases lay between the germline ends. Here the CDR3 reads CASSELLILRDEQYF. Incomplete CDR3 DNA: TGTGCCAGCAGTGAACTTTTAATACTCCGAGACGAG.

The part of the CDR3 DNA that was read is TGTGCCTGGAGGTCTACTGGC. It yields the protein CAWRSTG. In full, the CDR3 is CAWRSTGYTF. This chain uses TRBV30 with TRBJ1-2; D unresolved. The sequenced fragment ends 3 residues before the CDR3 boundary, so the rest is inferred from the germline J gene. In germline, CDR1 is GTSNPN, CDR2 SVGIG (reference sequence). This CDR3 is 10 amino acids long. With 3 bases removed from V and 7 bases from J, the gap between germline ends came to 6 bases. Variable domain in full (rest from reference TRBV30 and TRBJ1-2): SQTIHQWPATLVQPVGSPLSLECTVEGTSNPNLYWYRQAAGRGLQLLFYSVGIGQISSEVPQNLSASRPQDRQFILSSKKLLLSDSGFYLCAWRSTGYTFGSGTRLTVV.

As to this clone: The read ends 3 residues early relative to the CDR3; the germline J gene fills the gap. The V gene is TRBV7-3, the J gene TRBJ1-1, with D unresolved. Germline lookup yields CDR1 SGHTA and CDR2 FQGTGA. This CDR3 has 15 residues. CDR3 DNA, as far as it was read: TGTGCCAGCAGCTTAAGTGGACTAGCGTCCGATACG. Protein: CASSLSGLASDT. The entire CDR3 reads CASSLSGLASDTAFF.

As to this clone: The CDR3 is cut off 3 residues early in the read; its end comes from the germline J gene. The J gene is TRBJ2-5, the V gene TRBV4-1; weak D call: TRBD1 (6 bases). From germline, CDR1 is MGHRA and CDR2 YSYEKL. V was clipped by 0 bases and J by 5 bases, with 13 bases between them. The CDR3 loop spans 15 amino acids. The CDR3 bases that were read are TGCGCCAGCAGCCAAGAGGACAGAGGGGTGGAGACC. Translated, it gives CASSQEDRGVET. The whole CDR3 protein is CASSQEDRGVETQYF.

For this clone: From the germline J gene comes the end of the CDR3, since the read stops 3 residues before it. The chain carries TRBV11-2 and TRBJ2-3; no definite D call. The CDR3 is 12 amino acids. The V gene's germline CDR1 is SGHAT and CDR2 FQNNGV. Between the trimmed V and J ends, which lost 5 bases and 2 bases, there was a span of 5 bases. The CDR3 here is CASSPYTDTQYF. Partial CDR3 DNA: TGTGCCAGCAGCCCGTACACAGATACG.

About this clone: The read falls 3 residues short of the CDR3 end, and the missing part is taken from the germline J gene. The V and J genes are TRBV11-2 and TRBJ2-7; TRBD2 matches 8 bases. The CDR3 loop spans 14 amino acids. Germline-derived CDR1 and CDR2 are SGHAT and FQNNGV. The V and J ends lost 4 bases and 3 bases, in that order; junction bases with no gene match: 5. The CDR3 protein is CASSSGRGDYEQYF. The covered CDR3 bases are TGTGCCAGCAGCTCCGGGCGGGGGGACTACGAG.

As for this clone: The CDR3 end falls 3 residues outside the read, so it is completed with the germline J gene. V gene TRBV6-1 combines with J gene TRBJ1-2; tentative D call: TRBD1 (5 bases). CDR1 and CDR2 (germline): MNHNS, SASEGT. Trimming pared 1 base from V and 5 bases from J, leaving 17 bases between. The CDR3 is 16 amino acids. This chain's CDR3 is CASSEGQGLLTYGYTF. The sequenced CDR3 bases are TGTGCCAGCAGTGAAGGCCAGGGTCTATTAACGTATGGC.

A remark on this clone: The read terminates 3 residues ahead of where the CDR3 ends, so the germline J gene completes it. The chain employs TRBV7-2 and TRBJ2-7, with 7 bases fitting TRBD1. The V and J ends lost 1 base and 5 bases, in that order; junction bases with no gene match: 2. The CDR3 has 13 amino acids. Germline CDR1 and CDR2: SGHTA and FQGNSA. The DNA read from the CDR3 is TGTGCCAGCAGCTTAGTCGGGACAGACGAG. Protein sequence: CASSLVGTDE. The entire CDR3 protein reads CASSLVGTDEQYF.

The CDR3 region is CSARDPGQGAPGGSPLHF. The CDR3 DNA, read in part, is TGCAGTGCTAGAGACCCGGGACAGGGGGCGCCGGGTGGTTCACCC. This chain links TRBV20-1 with TRBJ1-6; 12 bases are shared with TRBD1. The DNA ends 3 residues before the CDR3 does, and the rest of the CDR3 is filled in from the germline J gene. Germline values: CDR1 DFQATT, CDR2 SNEGSKA (reference sequence). Germline trimming cut 0 bases from V and 9 bases from J; bases unmatched to any gene: 12. The CDR3 sequence is 18 residues long.

A note on this clone: The read gets to within 3 residues of the CDR3 end, and the germline J gene fills in the rest. V usage is TRBV5-1 and J usage is TRBJ2-7, with D perhaps TRBD1 (6 bases). V gave up 0 bases and J gave up 2 bases, with 9 bases separating them. From germline, CDR1 is SGHRS and CDR2 YFSETQ. The CDR3 extends over 14 amino acids. CDR3 residues: CASSLGAGAYEQYF. CDR3 DNA (partial): TGCGCCAGCAGCTTGGGTGCAGGGGCCTACGAG.

For this clone: Read coverage stops 3 residues before the CDR3 terminus; the germline J gene supplies the remainder. This chain links TRBV7-2 with TRBJ1-3; TRBD1 might be the D (6 bases). CDR1 and CDR2 from the germline V gene are SGHTA and FQGNSA. Trimming pared 5 bases from V and 3 bases from J, leaving 14 bases between. The CDR3 is 15 residues long. CDR3 DNA (partial): TGTGCCAGCAGCCCCCAGGGGACAATTGGAAACACC. Encoded protein: CASSPQGTIGNT. The full CDR3 sequence reads CASSPQGTIGNTIYF.

Remarks on this clone: The CDR3 end is not reached by the read, which stops 3 residues before it; the germline J gene fills it in. The rearrangement joins TRBV4-2 to TRBJ2-5; D could derive from TRBD1 or TRBD2 (6 bases each). The CDR3 length is 14 residues. From germline, CDR1 is LGHNA and CDR2 YNFKEQ. The V and J ends lost 0 bases and 4 bases respectively, with 9 bases between them. CDR3 DNA (partial): TGTGCCAGCAGCCAAGACAGGGGAGGAGAGACC. It yields the protein CASSQDRGGET. The complete CDR3 sequence is CASSQDRGGETQYF.

Comments on this clone: The read is 3 residues too short to cover the CDR3 end, so that end is filled in from the germline J gene. The chain combines TRBV23-1 with TRBJ2-7; TRBD2 aligns across 14 bases. TRBV23-1 is an open reading frame, and its role is uncertain. The trim removed 6 bases at V and 6 bases at J, leaving 13 bases unmatched. The CDR3 loop spans 17 amino acids. CDR3 bases read: TGCGCCAGCAGCCGGACTAGCGGGGGGCACGGTAAGGGCGAG. Its protein is CASSRTSGGHGKGE. The complete CDR3 reads CASSRTSGGHGKGEQYF.

As regards this clone: The read falls 3 residues short of the CDR3 end, and the missing part is taken from the germline J gene. The chain links TRBV6-4 to TRBJ2-3; TRBD2 agrees at 12 bases. Trimming cost V 4 bases and J 6 bases; bases outside gene matches: 2. The CDR3 is made up of 14 amino acids. CDR1 MRHNA and CDR2 SNTAGT come from the germline V gene. CDR3 protein: CASSAGTSGDTQYF. CDR3 bases read: TGTGCCAGCAGTGCCGGGACTAGCGGGGATACG.

Turning to this clone: The read finishes 3 residues shy of the CDR3 end, and the germline J gene is used to complete it. The genes are TRBV5-1 and TRBJ2-5; 7 positions match TRBD1. V shed 7 bases and J 1 base; nucleotides not matched to a gene: 7. The CDR3 sequence is 14 residues long. In germline, CDR1 is SGHRS, CDR2 YFSETQ. Here the CDR3 reads CASFPTGAQETQYF. The sequenced part of the CDR3 DNA is TGCGCCAGCTTTCCCACAGGGGCCCAAGAGACC.

CDR3 loop: CASSANTYEQYF. CDR3 bases read: TGTGCCAGCAGTGCCAACACCTACGAG. The chain recombines TRBV12-3 or TRBV12-4 with TRBJ2-7; D is ambiguous. With the read ending 3 residues before the CDR3 end, the germline J gene is used to fill in that end. The CDR3 totals 12 residues. Trimming pared 5 bases from V and 2 bases from J, leaving 7 bases between.

As to this clone: The CDR3 goes on 3 residues after the read ends, and that part is filled in from the germline J gene. This chain connects TRBV29-1 to TRBJ1-4; 9 nucleotides match TRBD1. The V gene's germline CDR1 is SQVTM and CDR2 ANQGSEA. V was clipped by 6 bases and J by 8 bases; unmatched bases: 7. This CDR3 is 13 amino acids long. CDR3 DNA, as far as it was read: TGCAGCGTCACACAGGGGGCTCGGGAAAAA. Encoded protein: CSVTQGAREK. The whole CDR3 protein reads CSVTQGAREKLFF.